The next 24 T cell receptor beta chains were all read from a single sample in a study of metastatic and nonmetastatic thyroid tumors (TCRdb year 2020). Receptor amplification or capture employed PCR. For sequencing, an Illumina HiSeq 4000 was employed. TCRdb reprocessing: public reads trimmed at Q25 with fastp, clones called with MiXCR, in-frame beta chains kept. In this sample the table shows about 23,000 clones, about 30% of which occur a single time. About 5% of the sample belongs to the ten largest clones. None of the patients had been given any treatment before thyroid surgery. The sequencing input was tumor tissue. All receptors come from a female donor with papillary thyroid cancer or a benign thyroid nodule (not recorded which). Some clones in this sample may be carry-over from other donors' samples.

V and J are TRBV6-2 or TRBV6-3 and TRBJ2-3, with D maybe TRBD2 (5 bases). The CDR3 has 14 amino acids. Germline CDR1 is MNHEY and CDR2 is SVGEGT. Deletions cut 5 bases from V and 0 bases from J, with 9 bases between. Here the CDR3 reads CASSPRESTDTQYF. The DNA for the CDR3 is TGTGCCAGCAGTCCCCGGGAAAGCACAGATACGCAGTATTTT.

This clone showed up just a few times. It may be a read error: a sequence one base away is much more abundant. V and J are TRBV6-2 or TRBV6-3 and TRBJ2-7; TRBD1 agrees at 8 bases. Germline CDR1 reads MNHEY; CDR2 reads SVGEGT. This CDR3 region has 13 residues. DNA of the CDR3: TGTGCCAGCAGTTCGGGACAGGTGTACGATCAGTACTTC. Its translation is CASSSGQVYDQYF.

About this clone itself: The junction and the germline gene differ at one end; a read error may be behind it. The rearrangement uses TRBV20-1 and TRBJ1-5; D is possibly TRBD1 (6 bases). The CDR3 loop spans 14 amino acids. Per the germline V gene, CDR1 is DFQATT and CDR2 is SNEGSKA (reference sequence). The CDR3 region has the DNA TGCAGTGCCAGAGGACAGATTAGCAATCAGCCCCAGCATTTT. Translation: CSARGQISNQPQHF.

This clone was seen repeatedly, ten times or more. V and J are TRBV11-2 and TRBJ2-3; 9 bases are a match to TRBD1. V shed 2 bases and J 3 bases; nucleotides not matched to a gene: 9. The CDR3 is made up of 17 amino acids. In germline, CDR1 is SGHAT, CDR2 FQNNGV. CDR3 loop: CASSLPPTGTGTDTQYF. The CDR3 coding sequence is TGTGCCAGCAGCTTACCACCAACCGGGACAGGGACAGATACGCAGTATTTT.

This clone is categorized as medium-sized. The chain joins TRBV5-5 to TRBJ1-1; 8 positions match TRBD1. Germline values: CDR1 SGHKS, CDR2 YYEKEE (reference sequence). V lost 1 base, J lost 4 bases, and 3 bases stayed unmatched. This CDR3 has 14 amino acids. CDR3 loop: CASSLNRGATEAFF. CDR3 coding DNA: TGTGCCAGCAGCTTGAACAGGGGGGCCACTGAAGCTTTCTTT.

This clone showed up many times. V usage is TRBV2 and J usage is TRBJ2-5; 13 nucleotides match TRBD2. The CDR3 totals 19 residues. Unmatched junction bases numbered 19, after V lost 7 bases and J lost 5 bases. CDR1 is SNHLY, CDR2 FYNNEI, per germline. In nucleotides, the CDR3 is TGTGCCAGCAATTCACCGCCGGGACTAGCGGGATACTCCGGGGAGACCCAGTACTTC. It codes for CASNSPPGLAGYSGETQYF.

This clone turned up a few times. The chain joins TRBV6-2 or TRBV6-3 to TRBJ2-1, with D possibly matching TRBD1 (5 bases). Germline V gives CDR1 MNHEY, CDR2 SVGEGT. This CDR3 is built from 14 residues. The ends were cut back, 0 bases at V and 5 bases at J, with 8 bases in the middle. CDR3 nucleotide sequence: TGTGCCAGCAGTTACTCGGACAAAAACAATGAGCAGTTCTTC. It codes for CASSYSDKNNEQFF.

With regard to this clone: At one end, the junction sequence differs from germline, possibly due to a read error. The chain is built from TRBV6-5 and TRBJ2-7; a possible D gene is TRBD1 (6 bases). The V gene's germline CDR1 is MNHEY and CDR2 SVGAGI. The CDR3 length is 13 residues. The CDR3 sequence: CAISSRDTDEQYF. CDR3 DNA sequence: TGTGCCATCAGTTCCCGGGACACCGACGAGCAGTACTTC.

This clone rates as medium-sized. The gene calls are TRBV4-2 and TRBJ1-4; D might be TRBD1 (5 bases). This CDR3 has 15 amino acids. CDR1 and CDR2 (germline): LGHNA, YNFKEQ. Between the trimmed V and J ends, which lost 0 bases and 8 bases, there was a span of 13 bases. CDR3 residues: CASSQERGLDEKLFF. The CDR3 coding sequence is TGTGCCAGCAGCCAAGAACGGGGGTTGGACGAAAAACTGTTTTTT.

This clone showed up many times. This chain uses TRBV6-1 with TRBJ2-6, with 8 positions matching TRBD1. V dropped 0 bases and J dropped 0; count of bases not matched to a gene: 7. The CDR3 spans 19 residues. Germline CDR1 reads MNHNS; CDR2 reads SASEGT. DNA for the CDR3: TGTGCCAGCAGTGAAGCGCCCAGGGGGCAACGCTCTGGGGCCAACGTCCTGACTTTC. Translation: CASSEAPRGQRSGANVLTF.

This clone was observed many times. This chain's CDR3 is CASSGTREGAGNTEAFF. The CDR3 DNA reads as TGTGCCAGCAGCGGAACCAGAGAGGGGGCCGGGAACACTGAAGCTTTCTTT. V and J are TRBV28 and TRBJ1-1; 7 bases map to TRBD1. CDR1 and CDR2 (germline): MDHEN, SYDVKM. The CDR3 has 17 residues. The V segment lost 6 bases and the J segment 1 base; nucleotides outside the gene matches: 14.

The rearrangement uses TRBV18 and TRBJ1-1, with 8 bases identical to TRBD1. CDR3 length: 14 amino acids. V dropped 5 bases and J dropped 4; count of bases not matched to a gene: 6. Germline assignment: CDR1 KGHSH and CDR2 LQKENI. DNA of the CDR3: TGTGCCAGCTCATCAGGGACAGGTAGCACTGAAGCTTTCTTT. This sequence encodes CASSSGTGSTEAFF.

This clone came up a few times. V and J are TRBV12-3 or TRBV12-4 and TRBJ2-7; D is unclear. Trimming took off 3 bases at V and 3 bases at J, with 15 bases between the two ends. The CDR3 sequence is 15 residues long. The chain's CDR3 is CASSLWNLVFYEQYF. The CDR3 DNA follows: TGTGCCAGCAGTTTGTGGAATCTGGTATTCTACGAGCAGTACTTC.

This clone is categorized as medium-sized (0.01 to 0.1%). This sequence joins TRBV27 and TRBJ2-7; possibly TRBD1 for D (6 bases). The CDR3 is made up of 14 amino acids. CDR1 is MNHEY, CDR2 SMNVEV, per germline (reference sequence). Between the trimmed V and J ends, which lost 6 bases and 0 bases, there was a span of 12 bases. The CDR3 loop is CASSWTASSYEQYF. For the CDR3, the DNA is TGTGCCAGCAGCTGGACAGCGAGCTCCTACGAGCAGTACTTC.

The chain is built from TRBV5-1 and TRBJ1-2, with 8 bases aligning to TRBD1. Trimming cost V 0 bases and J 4 bases; bases outside gene matches: 8. Germline V lookup: CDR1 SGHRS, CDR2 YFSETQ. CDR3 length: 16 residues. The DNA of the CDR3 is TGCGCCAGCAGCTTGGACCTAGGACAGGGAGGCTATGGCTACACCTTC. Translation: CASSLDLGQGGYGYTF.

In its sample, this clone is medium-sized. The chain is built from TRBV6-2 or TRBV6-3 and TRBJ1-2; tentative D call: TRBD1 (6 bases). This CDR3 spans 12 amino acids. CDR1 MNHEY and CDR2 SVGEGT come from the germline V gene. V was cut by 8 bases and J by 8 bases, with 15 bases left in between. This CDR3 is CASYYEGDGYTF. Here the CDR3 DNA reads TGTGCCAGCTATTATGAGGGGGACGGCTACACCTTC.

The rearrangement uses TRBV9 and TRBJ2-2; D unresolved. Germline-derived CDR1 and CDR2 are SGDLS and YYNGEE. Trimming left V 0 bases short and J 4 bases short, with 4 bases between. CDR3 size: 13 residues. In DNA form, the CDR3 reads TGTGCCAGCAGCGTAGACCTCACCGGGGAGCTGTTTTTT. The encoded protein is CASSVDLTGELFF. Combining the CDR3 with reference TRBV9 and TRBJ2-2 gives the whole variable domain DSGVTQTPKHLITATGQRVTLRCSPRSGDLSVYWYQQSLDQGLQFLIQYYNGEERAKGNILERFSAQQFPDLHSELNLSSLELGDSALYFCASSVDLTGELFFGEGSRLTVL.

This clone was recorded many times. The rearrangement links TRBV5-1 to TRBJ2-2; 7 positions match TRBD1. Germline CDR1 is SGHRS and CDR2 is YFSETQ. V was clipped by 5 bases and J by 5 bases; unmatched bases: 9. The CDR3 is 15 amino acids. The CDR3 loop reads CASSPRQGPTGELFF. CDR3 DNA sequence: TGCGCCAGCAGTCCCCGACAGGGACCGACCGGGGAGCTGTTTTTT.

This clone rates as medium-sized. This rearrangement joins TRBV19 to TRBJ1-2; 8 nucleotides match TRBD1. This CDR3 region has 15 residues. V lost 5 bases to trimming and J lost 6 bases; unmatched junction nucleotides: 11. CDR1 and CDR2 (germline): LNHDA, SQIVND (reference sequence). The CDR3 region is CASSPTGTGLDGYTF. For the CDR3, the DNA is TGTGCCAGTAGTCCTACCGGGACAGGACTTGATGGCTACACCTTC.

This clone is judged medium-sized. This same CDR3 is encoded by further DNA sequences in the sample. The chain recombines TRBV28 with TRBJ2-7; D uncertain. Germline assignment: CDR1 MDHEN and CDR2 SYDVKM. CDR3 length equals 14 residues. V gave up 7 bases and J gave up 0 bases, with 13 bases separating them. The CDR3 protein is CASILSADSYEQYF. In DNA, the CDR3 is TGTGCCAGCATCCTATCGGCCGACTCCTACGAGCAGTACTTC.

Relative to its sample, this clone is medium-sized. This rearrangement joins TRBV7-9 to TRBJ2-7; 8 bases line up with TRBD2. The length of the CDR3 is 14 residues. The trim removed 4 bases at V and 0 bases at J, leaving 2 bases unmatched. The germline CDR1 and CDR2 sequences are SEHNR and FQNEAQ (reference sequence). The CDR3 DNA reads as TGTGCCAGCAGCTCGGGGGGGAACTCCTACGAGCAGTACTTC. This sequence encodes CASSSGGNSYEQYF.

The gene calls are TRBV5-1 and TRBJ2-7; tentatively, D is TRBD2 (5 bases). Deletions cut 2 bases from V and 4 bases from J, with 13 bases between. This CDR3 has 14 residues. Germline values: CDR1 SGHRS, CDR2 YFSETQ. The CDR3 DNA reads as TGCGCCAGCAGCTTAGTACTAGGCGGGTACGAGCAGTACTTC. It yields the protein CASSLVLGGYEQYF.

V gene TRBV20-1 combines with J gene TRBJ1-1; D gene uncertain. V gave up 4 bases and J gave up 1 base, with 7 bases separating them. The CDR3 sequence is 12 residues long. Germline V gives CDR1 DFQATT, CDR2 SNEGSKA (reference sequence). The DNA of the CDR3 is TGCAGTGCTAATGGCGGGAACACTGAAGCTTTCTTT. Amino acids: CSANGGNTEAFF.

In its sample, this clone was seen many times. A clone one base away is much larger, so this may be a read error. The chain is built from TRBV20-1 and TRBJ2-3; D call uncertain. CDR3 length: 12 amino acids. The germline V gene encodes CDR1 DFQATT and CDR2 SNEGSKA (reference sequence). The germline V and J ends were trimmed by 3 bases and 1 base, with 5 bases remaining between them. The DNA for the CDR3 is TGCAGTGCTAGGACTGGCACAGATACGCAGTATTTT. It codes for CSARTGTDTQYF.